Sequencing of this T cell receptor beta chain was carried out in a study of post-analysis software for immune sequencing data. Study-level background: Relapsing-remitting, secondary progressive and progressive-relapsing forms made up the multiple sclerosis disease courses. Study observations and caveats: About 5 TRBV segments occurring more often in patients than controls included TRBV5-6, TRBV5-1 and TRBV20-1. F measure showed strong co-clustering of same-batch samples.

About this clonotype: Its antigen is as yet unknown.

This CDR3 comprises 14 residues. Germline assignment: CDR1 SEHNR and CDR2 FQNEAQ (reference sequence). Between the trimmed V and J ends, which lost 2 bases and 3 bases, there was a span of 9 bases. The authors incorporated unique molecular identifiers into the TCR beta cDNA libraries. From the PCR reads, TCRdb called clonotypes with MiXCR, one entry per CDR3 protein. Of more than 450,000 distinct CDR3 sequences in the sample, less than 40% are singletons; the top ten hold approximately 6%. Source material: blood. The receptor comes from a girl aged 2 to 17 with multiple sclerosis. The chain is built from TRBV7-9 and TRBJ2-3; D is unresolved. This CDR3 is CASSLPTKTDTQYF. The CDR3 DNA reads TGTGCCAGCAGCTTACCGACGAAGACAGATACGCAGTATTTT.